This T cell receptor beta chain was obtained from a study of CD8 T cells in Susac syndrome. RNA amounts of roughly 0.45 to 1 ug underwent reverse transcription with random hexamers. TCRdb processed the immunoSEQ multiplex PCR reads anew with MiXCR; each CDR3 protein has one entry. The table shows 180,000 or so distinct CDR3 sequences, with approximately 95% occurring only once. V lost 5 bases, J lost 10 bases, and 12 bases lay in between. Germline V gene data show CDR1 as SGHTA and CDR2 as FQGTGA. The CDR3 is made up of 13 amino acids. The chain has TRBV7-3 and TRBJ1-6; tentative D call: TRBD1 (5 bases). The sequence was obtained from a human donor with multiple sclerosis. The sample consisted of CD4+ T cells from PBMCs. The CDR3 protein is CASSEGDRSPLHF. For the CDR3, the DNA is TGTGCCAGCAGCGAAGGGGATCGATCACCCCTCCACTTT.